The rows below give T cell receptor beta chains drawn from one sample of a study of blood T cells in healthy people across ages. TCRdb reprocessed the 5' RACE reads with MiXCR, giving one entry per CDR3 protein. Seen here are about 1.8 million distinct CDR3 sequences, approximately 50% observed once, and the top ten hold over 2%. The sequenced material came from blood. The receptors were sampled from a woman between 35 and 50 years old in good health. CDR3s include the opening cysteine and the closing phenylalanine or tryptophan. Fields, in order: CDR3 DNA, CDR3 protein, D gene, J gene, clone size, V gene. D genes are given only for firm matches. Part of the rows lack a size; the others show once, few, many or a class for expanded clones.

DNA: TGTGCCATCAGTGATCCCTCTACCGGGGAGCTGTTTTTT
CDR3: CAISDPSTGELFF
D: NA
J: TRBJ2-2
size: NA
V: TRBV10-3

DNA: TGTGCCAGCAGCTTAAGGATGCGGGACGGGGAGCTGTTTTTT
CDR3: CASSLRMRDGELFF
D: NA
J: TRBJ2-2
size: NA
V: TRBV7-2

DNA: TGTGCCAGCAGTGACTCTAGCGGGGGGGCCGGTGAGCAGTTCTTC
CDR3: CASSDSSGGAGEQFF
D: TRBD2
J: TRBJ2-1
size: few
V: TRBV6-4

DNA: TGTGCCAGCAGTTCCCCAGGACAGGGTAAGGATCAGCCCCAGCATTTT
CDR3: CASSSPGQGKDQPQHF
D: TRBD1
J: TRBJ1-5
size: NA
V: TRBV12-3/TRBV12-4

DNA: TGCGCCAGCAGTGAGAGGGGACAATCCACAGATACGCAGTATTTT
CDR3: CASSERGQSTDTQYF
D: NA
J: TRBJ2-3
size: NA
V: TRBV10-1

DNA: TGTGCCAGCAGTTTATCGTGGACAGGGGGTCTCGTGGATACGCAGTATTTT
CDR3: CASSLSWTGGLVDTQYF
D: TRBD1
J: TRBJ2-3
size: many
V: TRBV12-3/TRBV12-4

DNA: TGCAGTGCTAGAGTCATGGATTGGGACGGGAGCTCCTATAATTCACCCCTCCACTTT
CDR3: CSARVMDWDGSSYNSPLHF
D: NA
J: TRBJ1-6
size: NA
V: TRBV20-1

DNA: TGTGCCAGCAGTGGGGGGCGCCTTTCTGGGGCCAACGTCCTGACTTTC
CDR3: CASSGGRLSGANVLTF
D: NA
J: TRBJ2-6
size: NA
V: TRBV25-1

DNA: TGTGCCATCAGGTCAAGACAGGGGGCGGATACGCAGTATTTT
CDR3: CAIRSRQGADTQYF
D: TRBD1
J: TRBJ2-3
size: NA
V: TRBV10-3

DNA: TGTGCCAGCAGTTTAGACCGCCTTAGTCAGGGGACCCATTATAACTATGGCTACACCTTC
CDR3: CASSLDRLSQGTHYNYGYTF
D: NA
J: TRBJ1-2
size: NA
V: TRBV28

DNA: TGCAGCGTTATGACTAGCGGTTACACAGATACGCAGTATTTT
CDR3: CSVMTSGYTDTQYF
D: TRBD2
J: TRBJ2-3
size: few
V: TRBV20-1

DNA: TGCGCCAGCAGCCCCCAGCGCACGGACTCCGGTGTCGAGCAGTACTTC
CDR3: CASSPQRTDSGVEQYF
D: NA
J: TRBJ2-7
size: few
V: TRBV5-1